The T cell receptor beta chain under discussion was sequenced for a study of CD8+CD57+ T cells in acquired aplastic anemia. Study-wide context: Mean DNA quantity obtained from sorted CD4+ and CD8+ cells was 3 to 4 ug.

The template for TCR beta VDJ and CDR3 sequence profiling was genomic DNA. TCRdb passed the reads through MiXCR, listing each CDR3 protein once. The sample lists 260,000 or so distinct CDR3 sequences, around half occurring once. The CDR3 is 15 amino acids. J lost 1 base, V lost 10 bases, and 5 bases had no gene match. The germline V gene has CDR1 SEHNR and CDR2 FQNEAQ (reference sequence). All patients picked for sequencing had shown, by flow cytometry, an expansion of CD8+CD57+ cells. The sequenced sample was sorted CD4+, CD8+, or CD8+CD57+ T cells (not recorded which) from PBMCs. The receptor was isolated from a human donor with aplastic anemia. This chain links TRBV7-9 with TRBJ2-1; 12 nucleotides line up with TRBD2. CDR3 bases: TGTGCCACGACTAGCGGGGGTAATTCCTACAATGAGCAGTTCTTC. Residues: CATTSGGNSYNEQFF.